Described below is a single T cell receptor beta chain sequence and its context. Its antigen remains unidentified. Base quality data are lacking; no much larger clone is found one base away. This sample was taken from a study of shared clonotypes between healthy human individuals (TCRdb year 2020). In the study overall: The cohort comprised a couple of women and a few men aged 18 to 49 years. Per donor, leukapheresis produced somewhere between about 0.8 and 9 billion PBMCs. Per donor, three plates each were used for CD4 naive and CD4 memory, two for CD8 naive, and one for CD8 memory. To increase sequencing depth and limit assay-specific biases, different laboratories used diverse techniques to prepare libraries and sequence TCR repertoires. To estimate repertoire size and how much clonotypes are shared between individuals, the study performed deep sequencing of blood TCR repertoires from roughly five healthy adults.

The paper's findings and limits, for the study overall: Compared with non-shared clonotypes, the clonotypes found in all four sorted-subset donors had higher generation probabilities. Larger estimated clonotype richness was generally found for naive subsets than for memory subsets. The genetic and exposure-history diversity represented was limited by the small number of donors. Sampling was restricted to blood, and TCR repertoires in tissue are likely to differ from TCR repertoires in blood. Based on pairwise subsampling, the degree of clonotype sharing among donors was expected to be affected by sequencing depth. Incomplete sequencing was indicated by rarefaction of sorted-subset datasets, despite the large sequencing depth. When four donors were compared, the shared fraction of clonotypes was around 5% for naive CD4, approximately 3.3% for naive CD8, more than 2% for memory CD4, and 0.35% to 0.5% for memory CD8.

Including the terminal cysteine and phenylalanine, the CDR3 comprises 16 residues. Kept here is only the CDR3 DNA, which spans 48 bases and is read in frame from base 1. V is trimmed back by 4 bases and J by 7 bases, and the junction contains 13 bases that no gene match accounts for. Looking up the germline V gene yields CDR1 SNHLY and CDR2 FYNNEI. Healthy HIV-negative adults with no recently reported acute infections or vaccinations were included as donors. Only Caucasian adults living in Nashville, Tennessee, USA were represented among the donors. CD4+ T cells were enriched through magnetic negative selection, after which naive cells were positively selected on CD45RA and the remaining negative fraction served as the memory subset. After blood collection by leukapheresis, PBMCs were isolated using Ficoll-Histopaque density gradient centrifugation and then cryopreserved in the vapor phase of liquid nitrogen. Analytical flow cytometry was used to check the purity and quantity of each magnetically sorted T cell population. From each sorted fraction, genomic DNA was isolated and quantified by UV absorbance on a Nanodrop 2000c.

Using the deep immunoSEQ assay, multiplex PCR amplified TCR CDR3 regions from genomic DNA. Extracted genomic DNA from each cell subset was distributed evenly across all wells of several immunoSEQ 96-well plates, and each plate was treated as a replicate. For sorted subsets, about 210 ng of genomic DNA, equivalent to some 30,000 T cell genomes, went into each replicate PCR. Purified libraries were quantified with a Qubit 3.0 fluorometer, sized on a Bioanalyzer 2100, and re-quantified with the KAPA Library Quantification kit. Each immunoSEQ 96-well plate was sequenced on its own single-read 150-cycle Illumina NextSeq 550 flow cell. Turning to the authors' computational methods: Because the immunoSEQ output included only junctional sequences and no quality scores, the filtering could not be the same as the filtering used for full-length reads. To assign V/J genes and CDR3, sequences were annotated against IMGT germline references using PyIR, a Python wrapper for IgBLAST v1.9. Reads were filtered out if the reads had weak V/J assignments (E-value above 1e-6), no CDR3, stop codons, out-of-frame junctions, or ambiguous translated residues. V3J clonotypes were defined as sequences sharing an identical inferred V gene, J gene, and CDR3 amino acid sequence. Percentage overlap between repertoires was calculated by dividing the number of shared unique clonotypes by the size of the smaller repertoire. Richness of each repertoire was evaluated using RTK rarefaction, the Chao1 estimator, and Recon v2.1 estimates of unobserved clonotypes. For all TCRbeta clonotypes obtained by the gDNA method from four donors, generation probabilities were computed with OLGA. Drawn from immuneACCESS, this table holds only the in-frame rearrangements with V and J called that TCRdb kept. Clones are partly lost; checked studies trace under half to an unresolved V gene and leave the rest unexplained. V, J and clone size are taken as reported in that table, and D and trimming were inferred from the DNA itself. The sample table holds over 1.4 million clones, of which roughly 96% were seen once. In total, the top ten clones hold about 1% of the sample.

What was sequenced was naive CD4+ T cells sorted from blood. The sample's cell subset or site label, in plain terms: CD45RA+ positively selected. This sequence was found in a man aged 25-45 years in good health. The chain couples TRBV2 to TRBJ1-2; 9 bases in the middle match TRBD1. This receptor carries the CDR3 CASSGRTGTGISGYTF. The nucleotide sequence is TGTGCCAGCAGTGGCAGGACCGGGACAGGGATTTCTGGCTACACCTTC. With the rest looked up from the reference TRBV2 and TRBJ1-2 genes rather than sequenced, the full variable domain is EPEVTQTPSHQVTQMGQEVILRCVPISNHLYFYWYRQILGQKVEFLVSFYNNEISEKSEIFDDQFSVERPDGSNFTLKIRSTKLEDSAMYFCASSGRTGTGISGYTFGSGTRLTVV.